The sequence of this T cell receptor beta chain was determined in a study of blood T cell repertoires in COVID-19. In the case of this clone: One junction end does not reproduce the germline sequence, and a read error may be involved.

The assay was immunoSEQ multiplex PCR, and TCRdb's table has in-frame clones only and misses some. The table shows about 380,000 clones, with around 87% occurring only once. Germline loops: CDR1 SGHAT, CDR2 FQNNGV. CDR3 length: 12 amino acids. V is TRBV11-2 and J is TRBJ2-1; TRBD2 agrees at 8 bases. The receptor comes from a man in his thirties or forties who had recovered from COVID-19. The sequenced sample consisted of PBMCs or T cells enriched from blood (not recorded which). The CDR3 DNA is TGTGCGAGCACTAGCGGATACAATGAGCAGTTCTTC. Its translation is CASTSGYNEQFF.